The present entry profiles one T cell receptor (beta chain) with its context. The record originates from a study of blood T cell repertoires in COVID-19. Clones were read by immunoSEQ multiplex PCR, and TCRdb kept only the in-frame ones, dropping some. The sample shows roughly 260,000 clones, less than 85% of them seen only once. The receptor comes from an elderly woman with active or convalescent COVID-19. The sample consisted of peripheral blood.

The CDR3 DNA reads TGTGCCAGCAGTTTATCGAGACGGCCGGGAGGCTACACCTTC. This gives the protein CASSLSRRPGGYTF. The V and J genes are TRBV27 and TRBJ1-2; D remains ambiguous. V lost 0 bases and J lost 8, with 13 bases in between. CDR1 and CDR2 (germline): MNHEY, SMNVEV (reference sequence). This CDR3 contains 14 residues.